This T cell receptor (beta chain) was observed in a study of cytomegalovirus exposure and HLA in healthy donors. Overall study findings and caveats: Reportedly, TCR beta sequences accurately predicted HLA-A and HLA-B alleles in most subjects.

From germline, CDR1 is SEHNR and CDR2 FQNEAQ (reference sequence). This CDR3 is 14 amino acids long. Vbeta (60) and Jbeta (13) primers were used in the PCR. Libraries were prepared by immunoSEQ multiplex PCR; TCRdb keeps only in-frame clonotypes and omits some of them. The sample has some 150,000 clones, about four fifths seen once. In regard to this clone: Antigen unknown.

The specimen was PBMCs. This TCR derives from a woman aged 45-65 years in good health and CMV-seronegative. The chain has TRBV7-9 and TRBJ2-5; D gene uncertain. The DNA end is a closer match to TRBJ2-7, so the J assignment may be wrong. CDR3 sequence reads: CASSFLPYSYEQYF. Written as DNA, the CDR3 is TGTGCCAGCAGCTTTCTCCCGTACTCCTACGAGCAGTACTTC.